Listed below are T cell receptor beta chains from one sample, sequenced in a study of blood T cell repertoires in COVID-19. Sequenced by immunoSEQ multiplex PCR; TCRdb stores in-frame clones only, minus some. The table has around 260,000 clones, 70% to 90% seen once. The sequenced sample was peripheral blood. Receptors were obtained from a woman aged 55-70 years with COVID-19, enrolled during active disease. The conserved cysteine and the conserved F or W are not part of the CDR3 here. Fields, in order: V gene, J gene, CDR3 length, CDR3 protein.

V: TRBV13; J: TRBJ2-7; length: 10; CDR3: ASSPQGHEQY
V: TRBV28; J: TRBJ1-3; length: 14; CDR3: ASSPPLTGLGNTIY
V: TRBV6-2/TRBV6-3; J: TRBJ2-1; length: 11; CDR3: ASSRETYNEQF
V: TRBV5-6; J: TRBJ2-2; length: 13; CDR3: ASSPGLAGEGELF
V: TRBV6-5; J: TRBJ1-2; length: 11; CDR3: ASSYFRQGGDT
V: TRBV20-1; J: TRBJ1-1; length: 10; CDR3: SAGELDTEAF
V: TRBV9; J: TRBJ2-1; length: 13; CDR3: ASSVVGLAANEQF
V: TRBV30; J: TRBJ2-1; length: 10; CDR3: ACGRAYNEQF
V: TRBV30; J: TRBJ1-5; length: 11; CDR3: AWSRQGGQPQH
V: TRBV27; J: TRBJ1-6; length: 14; CDR3: ASSVRGGPYNSPLH
V: TRBV3-1/TRBV3-2; J: TRBJ2-3; length: 14; CDR3: ASSRGAGGDTDTQY
V: TRBV14; J: TRBJ1-6; length: 13; CDR3: ASSQLRSGLSPLH
V: TRBV19; J: TRBJ1-3; length: 12; CDR3: ASSTRRAGNTIY
V: TRBV27; J: TRBJ2-1; length: 13; CDR3: ASSPGTSGSNEQF
V: TRBV30; J: TRBJ1-2; length: 11; CDR3: AWSVRANYGYT
V: TRBV28; J: TRBJ2-2; length: 12; CDR3: ASSLTQRAGELF
V: TRBV4-2; J: TRBJ2-3; length: 14; CDR3: ASSQGERLSTDTQY
V: TRBV28; J: TRBJ1-3; length: 10; CDR3: ASSLNEPAIY
V: TRBV6-1; J: TRBJ1-5; length: 12; CDR3: ASSEAQSNQPQH
V: TRBV14; J: TRBJ2-7; length: 13; CDR3: ASSQRTGLLGEQY
V: TRBV4-1; J: TRBJ1-2; length: 12; CDR3: ASSQSRQAYGYT
V: TRBV18; J: TRBJ1-1; length: 15; CDR3: ASSPAFYRGLNTEAF
V: TRBV4-2; J: TRBJ1-4; length: 12; CDR3: ASSQVPGKEKLF
V: TRBV6-2/TRBV6-3; J: TRBJ1-4; length: 11; CDR3: ASSYLVNEKLF
V: TRBV9; J: TRBJ2-5; length: 12; CDR3: ASSVGGFAETQY
V: TRBV28; J: TRBJ1-2; length: 12; CDR3: ASSLRQGARGYT
V: TRBV24-1; J: TRBJ2-2; length: 15; CDR3: ATSGKTGWADTGELF
V: TRBV28; J: TRBJ2-3; length: 13; CDR3: ASSLAGVPRDTQY
V: TRBV6-2/TRBV6-3; J: TRBJ2-1; length: 13; CDR3: ASSYSSGSANEQF
V: TRBV19; J: TRBJ2-7; length: 13; CDR3: ASRNLAGGSYEQY
V: TRBV5-1; J: TRBJ2-2; length: 14; CDR3: ASSLGDRTNTGELF
V: TRBV5-1; J: TRBJ2-7; length: 14; CDR3: ASSLERVASPYEQY
V: TRBV29-1; J: TRBJ2-2; length: 12; CDR3: SVDATGVGGELF
V: TRBV3-1/TRBV3-2; J: TRBJ2-7; length: 13; CDR3: ASSLAGGYSYEQY
V: TRBV6-5; J: TRBJ2-7; length: 12; CDR3: ASRPGDRAYEQY
V: TRBV15; J: TRBJ2-5; length: 17; CDR3: ATSKGQVGMLFNVQTQY
V: TRBV5-4; J: TRBJ2-2; length: 15; CDR3: ASSRSGTSRNTGELF
V: TRBV19; J: TRBJ2-1; length: 13; CDR3: ASRIDRDTYNEQF
V: TRBV18; J: TRBJ2-2; length: 14; CDR3: ASSPNSGANTGELF
V: TRBV9; J: TRBJ1-6; length: 13; CDR3: ASSVETGGNSPLH
V: TRBV5-1; J: TRBJ2-1; length: 12; CDR3: ASRLAEPYNEQF
V: TRBV6-6; J: TRBJ1-5; length: 12; CDR3: ASRLGRGIGPQH
V: TRBV5-1; J: TRBJ1-3; length: 12; CDR3: ASSPGDPGNTIY
V: TRBV19; J: TRBJ1-1; length: 12; CDR3: ASSPTSMNTEAF
V: TRBV4-1; J: TRBJ1-2; length: 12; CDR3: ASSQAPVAYGYT
V: TRBV5-1; J: TRBJ1-1; length: 14; CDR3: ASSLVGAGPNTEAF
V: TRBV30; J: TRBJ1-1; length: 11; CDR3: AWSQGMNTEAF
V: TRBV7-8; J: TRBJ1-4; length: 13; CDR3: ASSGRTGGNEKLF
V: TRBV5-5; J: TRBJ1-5; length: 16; CDR3: ASSLLGHNPGSNQPQH
V: TRBV5-4; J: TRBJ1-1; length: 13; CDR3: ASSVDPRMNTEAF
V: TRBV6-2/TRBV6-3; J: TRBJ1-1; length: 12; CDR3: ASSYLTTGIEAF
V: TRBV6-5; J: TRBJ1-4; length: 13; CDR3: ASSLTIASNEKLF
V: TRBV2; J: TRBJ2-3; length: 13; CDR3: ASSDSGLRGDTQY
V: TRBV28; J: TRBJ1-2; length: 10; CDR3: ASSVIPYGYT
V: TRBV11-3; J: TRBJ2-1; length: 10; CDR3: ASSPSGNEQF
V: TRBV19; J: TRBJ1-5; length: 12; CDR3: ASSRRGENQPQH
V: TRBV27; J: TRBJ2-7; length: 15; CDR3: ASSHSRPGLAGYEQY
V: TRBV24-1; J: TRBJ2-1; length: 12; CDR3: ATSRTGGIDEQF
V: TRBV5-1; J: TRBJ1-1; length: 16; CDR3: ASSPPFRTETMNTEAF
V: TRBV6-5; J: TRBJ1-1; length: 13; CDR3: ASSYSRGLGAEAF